Reported below is one T cell receptor (beta chain). Its antigen is unidentified. The read ends 3 residues before the CDR3 terminus; that terminus is restored from the germline J gene. Sequenced by immunoSEQ multiplex PCR; TCRdb stores in-frame clones only, minus some. The sample contains roughly 40,000 clones, none occurring once; approximately 5.6% lies in the top ten. This CDR3 contains 14 residues. V gave up 5 bases and J gave up 4 bases, with 14 bases separating them. The germline gives CDR1 LNHDA, CDR2 SQIVND (reference sequence). This record belongs to a study of T cell clonality in common variable immunodeficiency. Findings of the study overall: Common variable immunodeficiency TCR beta sequences reportedly had fewer deletions and N-nucleotide insertions.

This TCR was recovered from a human donor with common variable immunodeficiency. The J gene is TRBJ1-2, the V gene TRBV19; the D gene is possibly TRBD1 (6 bases). Sequencing was done on a sample of peripheral blood mononuclear cells. Partial CDR3 DNA: TGTGCCAGTAGTTTACGACAGGCGACCTATGGC. This translates into CASSLRQATYG. The CDR3 reads in full as CASSLRQATYGYTF.